What follows are 14 T cell receptor beta chains derived from one specimen sequenced in a study of cytomegalovirus exposure and HLA in healthy donors. PCR primers comprised 60 Vbeta and 13 Jbeta primers. The repertoire was sequenced with immunoSEQ multiplex PCR; TCRdb's copy has only in-frame clones and lacks some. The table has around 130,000 clones, roughly four fifths seen once. Sequencing was done on a sample of PBMCs. The source of these receptors is a male donor in good health and CMV-seropositive.

V is TRBV5-1 and J is TRBJ1-1; TRBD1 is a possible D gene (6 bases). The CDR3 extends over 14 amino acids. V shed 1 base and J shed 3 bases, with 10 bases lying between them. The V gene's germline CDR1 is SGHRS and CDR2 YFSETQ. In DNA, the CDR3 is TGCGCCAGCAGCTTGACAGGGAGGGACACTGAAGCTTTCTTT. Its translation is CASSLTGRDTEAFF.

J is TRBJ2-7 and V is TRBV28, with D perhaps TRBD2 (5 bases). CDR1 is MDHEN and CDR2 is SYDVKM in the germline V gene. Trimming took off 4 bases at V and 3 bases at J, with 25 bases between the two ends. The CDR3 is 18 amino acids. The CDR3 sequence is CASSSPAPGSEDYYEQYF. The CDR3 coding sequence is TGTGCCAGCAGTTCCCCCGCCCCCGGGTCGGAGGATTACTACGAGCAGTACTTC.

The chain employs TRBV6-1 and TRBJ2-1; 10 bases agree with TRBD1. V trimming: 10 bases; J trimming: 7 bases; junction bases outside the gene matches: 10. Looked up from germline, CDR1 is MNHNS and CDR2 is SASEGT. The CDR3 is 14 amino acids. In DNA, the CDR3 is TGTGCCACCGCCGACAGGGGGCGCGGAAATGAGCAGTTCTTC. The encoded protein is CATADRGRGNEQFF.

The chain combines TRBV27 with TRBJ2-7; TRBD2 matches at 7 bases. Germline V CDR1 and CDR2: MNHEY, SMNVEV (reference sequence). The CDR3 totals 14 residues. Trimming removed 3 bases from V and 0 bases from J; junction bases left unmatched: 2. CDR3 protein: CASSFSGSSYEQYF. CDR3 nucleotide sequence: TGTGCCAGCAGTTTTAGCGGGTCCTCCTACGAGCAGTACTTC.

This chain joins TRBV5-4 and TRBJ2-5, with a possible D match to TRBD2 (9 bases). V lost 4 bases and J 5 bases, leaving 21 bases between the germline ends. Germline CDR1 and CDR2: SGHNT and YYREEE (reference sequence). The CDR3 sequence is 16 residues long. CDR3 coding DNA: TGTGCCAGCAGCCCACTAGCGGGCGCAGGGGGCGAGACCCAGTACTTC. The encoded protein is CASSPLAGAGGETQYF.

J is TRBJ1-2 and V is TRBV15; 7 bases agree with TRBD1. The CDR3 has 15 amino acids. Per germline, CDR1 LNHNV and CDR2 YYDKDF (reference sequence). V lost 3 bases and J lost 4; bases outside the gene matches: 8. Written as DNA, the CDR3 is TGTGCCACCAGCAGGGAACGGGACAGCTTCTATGGCTACACCTTC. This gives the protein CATSRERDSFYGYTF.

The J gene is TRBJ1-4, the V gene TRBV27, with D possibly TRBD1 on 5 matching bases. CDR1 is MNHEY and CDR2 is SMNVEV in the germline V gene (reference sequence). This CDR3 contains 14 residues. The germline V and J ends were trimmed by 5 bases and 5 bases, with 12 bases remaining between them. The CDR3, as DNA: TGTGCCAGCAGTAGAGACAGTGTCAATGAAAAACTGTTTTTT. Translating it yields CASSRDSVNEKLFF.

The gene calls are TRBV5-4 and TRBJ2-6; unclear D gene. Germline CDR1 SGHNT, CDR2 YYREEE (reference sequence). Trimming removed 4 bases at V and 1 base at J, with 9 bases between. The CDR3 runs 15 residues. The CDR3: CASSLRSSGANVLTF. The CDR3 DNA reads TGTGCCAGCAGCCTTAGGAGTTCTGGGGCCAACGTCCTGACTTTC.

The chain links TRBV5-6 to TRBJ2-5; D gene uncertain. Germline V CDR1 and CDR2: SGHDT, YYEEEE. The CDR3 consists of 15 residues. Trimming stripped 2 bases from V and 5 bases from J, with 16 bases between. The CDR3 spells CASSLPGFREETQYF. The CDR3, as DNA: TGTGCCAGCAGCTTACCAGGTTTCCGAGAGGAGACCCAGTACTTC.

The chain is built from TRBV29-1 and TRBJ2-3; the match to TRBD2 covers 11 bases. V shed 6 bases and J 0 bases; nucleotides not matched to a gene: 14. Germline lookup yields CDR1 SQVTM and CDR2 ANQGSEA. The CDR3 loop spans 18 amino acids. CDR3 nucleotides: TGCAGCGTGGGGGATCTTAGCGGGAGGGCAGCTAGCACAGATACGCAGTATTTT. Translating gives CSVGDLSGRAASTDTQYF.

The chain recombines TRBV29-1 with TRBJ1-2; 9 bases are a match to TRBD1. Germline V gene data show CDR1 as SQVTM and CDR2 as ANQGSEA. CDR3 length: 11 residues. The V gene end was trimmed by 7 bases and the J gene end by 5 bases; junction bases not matched to a gene: 2. Written as DNA, the CDR3 is TGCAGCGCCGGGACAGGGTATGGCTACACCTTC. Its protein product is CSAGTGYGYTF.

The chain recombines TRBV30 with TRBJ1-1; perhaps TRBD1 as D (6 bases). In germline, CDR1 is GTSNPN, CDR2 SVGIG (reference sequence). V was cut by 3 bases and J by 3 bases, with 14 bases left in between. The CDR3 length is 14 residues. CDR3 nucleotide sequence: TGTGCCTGGAGCCGACAGGTGGGGGACACTGAAGCTTTCTTT. Protein: CAWSRQVGDTEAFF. The complete variable domain, with remaining parts taken from reference TRBV30 and TRBJ1-1, reads SQTIHQWPATLVQPVGSPLSLECTVEGTSNPNLYWYRQAAGRGLQLLFYSVGIGQISSEVPQNLSASRPQDRQFILSSKKLLLSDSGFYLCAWSRQVGDTEAFFGQGTRLTVV.

The V gene is TRBV7-8, the J gene TRBJ1-2; no reliable D call. CDR3 length: 13 amino acids. V was clipped by 1 base and J by 6 bases, with 9 bases between them. Germline CDR1 is SGHVS and CDR2 is FQNEAQ. The CDR3 spells CASSLGLGNGYTF. The CDR3 DNA follows: TGTGCCAGCAGCTTAGGACTCGGTAATGGCTACACCTTC.

This chain joins TRBV4-1 and TRBJ2-4; a possible D gene is TRBD1 (7 bases). CDR3 length equals 17 residues. V shed 6 bases and J shed 0 bases, with 18 bases lying between them. In germline, CDR1 is MGHRA, CDR2 YSYEKL. The CDR3 DNA reads TGCGCCAGCAGGCGGGGACAGACCCGAACAGCCAAAAACATTCAGTACTTC. It yields the protein CASRRGQTRTAKNIQYF.